The 19 T cell receptor beta chains reported below all come from one sample, sequenced in a study of T cells expressing NK-cell markers. TCRdb re-called the 5' RACE reads; every CDR3 protein appears as one record, without DNA. Its listing shows about 390,000 distinct CDR3 sequences. The source material was blood T cells: a sorted CD56 or NKG2C T cell subset, CD4+ or CD8+ T cells, or bulk PBMC T cells (not recorded which). The receptors were gathered from a woman between 50 and 59 years old in good health.

This chain links TRBV5-1 with TRBJ1-2; there is no DNA to check the TCRdb D call of TRBD1. The V gene's germline CDR1 is SGHRS and CDR2 YFSETQ. The CDR3 contains 16 residues. The CDR3 sequence is CASSLRTGISAYGYTF.

J is TRBJ2-6 and V is TRBV24-1; TCRdb's D call, TRBD1, is unchecked because there is no DNA. The V gene's germline CDR1 is KGHDR and CDR2 SFDVKD. The CDR3 contains 16 residues. This chain's CDR3 is CATSASGGTGANVLTF.

This chain uses TRBV5-1 with TRBJ1-1; the D gene TCRdb calls, TRBD1, cannot be checked with no DNA. Per germline, CDR1 SGHRS and CDR2 YFSETQ. CDR3 length equals 17 residues. This chain's CDR3 is CASSLGSGGGFLAEAFF. The entire variable domain, with the rest obtained from reference TRBV5-1 and TRBJ1-1, is as follows: KAGVTQTPRYLIKTRGQQVTLSCSPISGHRSVSWYQQTPGQGLQFLFEYFSETQRNKGNFPGRFSGRQFSNSRSEMNVSTLELGDSALYLCASSLGSGGGFLAEAFFGQGTRLTVV.

V usage is TRBV20-1 and J usage is TRBJ2-1; the D call of TRBD2 rests on TCRdb alone, since no DNA is present to check it. Germline V gene lookup returns CDR1 DFQATT and CDR2 SNEGSKA (reference sequence). The CDR3 covers 14 residues. CDR3 sequence: CSARYGGMTNEQFF.

The chain has TRBV5-6 and TRBJ2-7; no DNA is available, so the TRBD1 call from TCRdb remains unchecked. This CDR3 spans 15 amino acids. Germline CDR1 and CDR2: SGHDT and YYEEEE. CDR3 residues: CASSLSGQGLEEQYF.

The V and J genes are TRBV12-3 or TRBV12-4 and TRBJ2-3; TCRdb reports TRBD1, a call that lacks DNA to check it against. The CDR3 is made up of 15 amino acids. CDR3 sequence: CASTPGGWDPDTQYF.

The genes are TRBV5-1 and TRBJ2-3; TCRdb's D call of TRBD2 is untestable without DNA. The CDR3 consists of 13 residues. Germline CDR1 and CDR2: SGHRS and YFSETQ. This chain's CDR3 is CASSSARGDTQYF.

The chain uses TRBV7-9 and TRBJ1-4. Germline V lookup: CDR1 SEHNR, CDR2 FQNEAQ (reference sequence). The CDR3 contains 15 residues. Here the CDR3 reads CASSFAGATNEKLFF.

The V call is TRBV5-1, the J call TRBJ2-1. CDR1 SGHRS and CDR2 YFSETQ come from the germline V gene. This CDR3 spans 11 amino acids. The CDR3 protein is CASRAGDEQFF.

The rearrangement uses TRBV6-5 and TRBJ1-2; TCRdb outputs TRBD1, but without DNA this stays unchecked. This CDR3 has 14 residues. CDR1 and CDR2 from the germline V gene are MNHEY and SVGAGI. The CDR3 here is CATCRPGQIYGYTF.

V is TRBV5-1 and J is TRBJ2-7; TCRdb designates TRBD2, a call that cannot be tested without DNA. Germline-derived CDR1 and CDR2 are SGHRS and YFSETQ. This CDR3 contains 16 residues. CDR3 region: CASSSLGLSGSYEQYF.

The chain joins TRBV5-1 to TRBJ2-7; TCRdb lists TRBD2, though no DNA is available to test this call. CDR1 SGHRS and CDR2 YFSETQ come from the germline V gene. The CDR3 totals 14 residues. The CDR3 region is CASSSGLVKYEQYF.

V and J are TRBV29-1 and TRBJ2-7; TCRdb calls TRBD1, which cannot be checked without DNA. CDR1 is SQVTM and CDR2 is ANQGSEA in the germline V gene. The CDR3 has 12 residues. CDR3 amino acids: CSVRQGANEQYF.

The V call is TRBV29-1, the J call TRBJ2-7; TCRdb names TRBD2, which stays unverified in the absence of DNA. Germline CDR1 and CDR2: SQVTM and ANQGSEA. The CDR3 consists of 17 residues. CDR3 region: CSARTSGSIPPLLEQYF.

This rearrangement joins TRBV12-3 or TRBV12-4 to TRBJ1-4. This CDR3 spans 14 amino acids. CDR3 amino acids: CASSFWGMGEKLFF.

The chain has TRBV5-1 and TRBJ1-6. The CDR3 has 13 amino acids. Per the germline V gene, CDR1 is SGHRS and CDR2 is YFSETQ. CDR3 region: CASSLVSDSPLHF.

The chain links TRBV27 to TRBJ2-6. Germline CDR1 and CDR2: MNHEY and SMNVEV (reference sequence). The CDR3 covers 15 residues. This chain's CDR3 is CASSFDSAGANVLTF.

The J gene is TRBJ2-5, the V gene TRBV5-1; the TRBD1 assignment by TCRdb is unverifiable without DNA. Germline V gene lookup returns CDR1 SGHRS and CDR2 YFSETQ. The CDR3 covers 16 residues. CDR3 residues: CASSWGLGQRQETQYF.

The chain is built from TRBV5-1 and TRBJ1-5; checking the TCRdb D call of TRBD1 is not possible without DNA. CDR1 and CDR2 from the germline V gene are SGHRS and YFSETQ. The CDR3 extends over 15 amino acids. The CDR3: CASSLSGGGEQPQHF.